Sequencing of this T cell receptor beta chain was carried out in a study of response to subunit inactivated influenza vaccine. The germline V gene has CDR1 MDHEN and CDR2 SYDVKM. V shed 3 bases and J shed 11 bases, with 11 bases lying between them. This CDR3 is built from 12 residues. Via MiXCR, TCRdb re-called the RT-PCR reads, giving one row per CDR3 protein. The sample contains some 540,000 distinct CDR3 sequences, around 21% of which appear only once. These data also featured in a second study, about T cells expressing NK-cell markers. From that study: Synthesis of TCR beta cDNA relied on 5'RACE template switching carrying UMIs.

The TCR sequence derives from a man aged 45 to 65 who received an inactivated influenza vaccine. The source was CD4+ T cells sorted from PBMCs, collected roughly 12 days after vaccination. V usage is TRBV28 and J usage is TRBJ1-5; the D is unclear. The CDR3 DNA follows: TGTGCCAGCAGTTTCCCCCTGGACGCCCAGCATTTT. Residues: CASSFPLDAQHF.